A selection of T cell receptor beta chains follows, all from one sample in a study of CD8+CD57+ T cells in acquired aplastic anemia. TCRdb re-derived calls from the reads in MiXCR, one entry per CDR3 protein. Found here are 150,000 to 200,000 distinct CDR3 sequences, over 40% of them singletons; the top ten hold about 1.7%. Sequences were obtained from sorted CD4+, CD8+, or CD8+CD57+ T cells (not recorded which) from PBMCs. The receptors shown here come from a human donor with aplastic anemia. The CDR3 runs from the conserved cysteine through the conserved F or W. A D gene is named only where the DNA matches it firmly. The size of a clone is reported for some rows only, either as once, few or many, or as a class for expanded clones.

>TRBJ2-5|TRBD2|.|TRBV24-1
CATSTTSGGAPETQYF
TGTGCCACCAGTACGACTAGCGGGGGGGCCCCGGAGACCCAGTACTTC
>TRBJ2-7|.|.|TRBV28
CASSLQYEQYF
TGTGCCAGCAGTTTACAATACGAGCAGTACTTC
>TRBJ2-2|TRBD2|.|TRBV15
CATMRLAEPTGELFF
TGTGCCACCATGAGGCTAGCGGAACCCACCGGGGAGCTGTTTTTT
>TRBJ2-1|TRBD2|.|TRBV7-8
CASSLPGTSGIYNEQFF
TGTGCCAGCAGTTTACCCGGGACTAGCGGGATCTACAATGAGCAGTTCTTC
>TRBJ2-1|.|many|TRBV20-1
CSARALKTRHEQFF
TGCAGTGCTAGAGCCCTTAAGACTAGGCATGAGCAGTTCTTC
>TRBJ2-7|.|.|TRBV19
CASSYDSTGAYEQYF
TGTGCCAGTAGCTACGACTCGACGGGAGCCTACGAGCAGTACTTC
>TRBJ1-4|.|many|TRBV6-5
CASSYSLQLPNEKLFF
TGTGCCAGCAGTTACTCATTACAGCTACCTAATGAAAAACTGTTTTTT
>TRBJ2-7|.|once|TRBV20-1
CSPTGGSGGSYEQYF
TGCAGTCCTACAGGGGGTAGCGGGGGCTCCTACGAGCAGTACTTC
>TRBJ2-5|.|.|TRBV7-2
CASSLGGPGTQYF
TGTGCCAGCAGCTTAGGTGGGCCGGGGACCCAGTACTTC
>TRBJ2-5|TRBD2|many|TRBV7-9
CASSLAGGRQETQYF
TGTGCCAGCAGCTTAGCCGGCGGGAGGCAAGAGACCCAGTACTTC
>TRBJ1-6|.|.|TRBV7-9
CASSLSRLHSPLHF
TGTGCCAGCAGTTTGTCCAGGTTGCATTCACCCCTCCACTTT
>TRBJ1-1|.|.|TRBV19
CASTEPAMNTEAFF
TGTGCCAGTACCGAACCCGCTATGAACACTGAAGCTTTCTTT
>TRBJ2-2|TRBD2|many|TRBV5-1
CASSMTSGAAGELFF
TGCGCCAGCAGCATGACTAGCGGGGCGGCCGGGGAGCTGTTTTTT
>TRBJ2-5|TRBD1|.|TRBV15
CATSRAGQGTAETQYF
TGTGCCACCAGCAGGGCCGGACAGGGGACGGCAGAGACCCAGTACTTC
>TRBJ1-1|.|few|TRBV30
CAWSVFGGDTEAFF
TGTGCCTGGAGTGTATTCGGCGGGGACACTGAAGCTTTCTTT
>TRBJ2-7|.|.|TRBV7-9
CTSRYDSAYEQYF
TGTACCAGCAGGTACGACAGCGCCTACGAGCAGTACTTC
>TRBJ2-2|TRBD1|.|TRBV10-3
CAISESGTDTGELFF
TGTGCCATCAGTGAGTCCGGGACAGACACCGGGGAGCTGTTTTTT
>TRBJ2-7|.|many|TRBV20-1
CSAIRTVEDEQYF
TGCAGTGCTATTCGGACGGTAGAGGACGAGCAGTACTTC
>TRBJ1-6|.|many|TRBV6-5
CASSRIGDSPLHF
TGTGCCAGCAGTCGCATAGGGGATTCACCCCTCCACTTT
>TRBJ1-1|.|.|TRBV2
CASSERMDSSEAFF
TGTGCCAGCAGTGAAAGGATGGACAGCTCTGAAGCTTTCTTT
>TRBJ2-2|.|many|TRBV6-1
CASSEVIAGELFF
TGTGCCAGCAGTGAAGTTATAGCCGGGGAGCTGTTTTTT
>TRBJ2-7|TRBD2|.|TRBV28
CASKLGGGLFYEHYF
TGTGCCAGCAAACTTGGCGGGGGTTTATTTTACGAGCATTACTTC
>TRBJ1-6|TRBD1|.|TRBV29-1
CSVMTGGYSPLHF
TGCAGCGTGATGACAGGGGGCTATTCACCCCTCCACTTT
>TRBJ1-1|.|.|TRBV20-1
CSAGGRGSLSPEAFF
TGCAGTGCTGGAGGGAGGGGCAGTCTCTCTCCTGAAGCTTTCTTT
>TRBJ2-2|.|once|TRBV10-3
CAISESGKASSF
TGTGCCATCAGTGAGTCCGGCAAGGCATCGTCTTTT
>TRBJ2-3|.|.|TRBV2
CASSQNAGLVTDTQYF
TGTGCCAGCAGTCAAAACGCGGGACTTGTCACAGATACGCAGTATTTT
>TRBJ1-6|TRBD1|.|TRBV5-1
CASSPDRGISSPLHF
TGCGCCAGCAGCCCGGACAGGGGAATATCTTCACCCCTCCACTTT
>TRBJ2-5|.|many|TRBV11-2
CASSHGETQYF
TGTGCCAGCAGCCACGGGGAGACCCAGTACTTC
>TRBJ2-6|.|.|TRBV7-2
CASSLLRVNVLTF
TGTGCCAGCAGCTTATTACGTGTCAACGTCCTGACTTTC
>TRBJ2-1|.|.|TRBV2
CASSGTGSSYNEQFF
TGTGCCAGCAGTGGTACTGGAAGCTCCTACAATGAGCAGTTCTTC
>TRBJ2-7|.|few|TRBV10-3
CAISGQRTYEQYF
TGTGCCATTTCGGGGCAGAGAACCTACGAGCAGTACTTC
>TRBJ2-3|TRBD2|.|TRBV2
CASSGAGVDTQYF
TGTGCCAGCAGTGGAGCGGGAGTGGATACGCAGTATTTT
>TRBJ2-1|.|.|TRBV29-1
CSVEGRDVYNEQFF
TGCAGCGTTGAAGGCAGGGACGTCTACAATGAGCAGTTCTTC
>TRBJ1-3|.|many|TRBV7-2
CASSLEPGNTIYF
TGTGCCAGCAGCTTAGAGCCTGGAAACACCATATATTTT
>TRBJ1-6|.|.|TRBV6-5
CASSYSTGINSPLHF
TGTGCCAGCAGTTACTCAACAGGGATCAATTCACCCCTCCACTTT
>TRBJ2-3|.|many|TRBV11-1
CASSSQGPTDTQYF
TGTGCCAGCAGCTCTCAAGGCCCCACAGATACGCAGTATTTT
>TRBJ1-2|.|.|TRBV29-1
CSVGSLIAVNYGYTF
TGCAGCGTTGGGTCACTCATTGCCGTAAACTATGGCTACACCTTC
>TRBJ1-2|TRBD1|.|TRBV5-5
CASSLSFRTGNGYTF
TGTGCCAGCAGCTTGAGTTTCCGGACAGGGAATGGCTACACCTTC
>TRBJ2-2|.|.|TRBV24-1
CATSYTTGELFF
TGTGCCACCAGTTATACTACCGGGGAGCTGTTTTTT
>TRBJ1-2|.|few|TRBV20-1
CSAADINYGYTF
TGCAGTGCCGCCGACATTAACTATGGCTACACCTTC
>TRBJ2-7|TRBD1|.|TRBV10-3
CAIRPGQGGYEQYF
TGTGCCATCAGACCCGGACAGGGAGGTTACGAGCAGTACTTC
>TRBJ2-2|.|many|TRBV2
CASTREYAGELFF
TGTGCCAGCACGAGGGAGTATGCCGGGGAGCTGTTTTTT
>TRBJ2-3|TRBD2|many|TRBV7-9
CASTSGGGTDTQYF
TGTGCCAGCACATCGGGAGGTGGCACAGATACGCAGTATTTT
>TRBJ2-3|.|few|TRBV25-1
CASSELRAASTDTQYF
TGTGCCAGCAGTGAATTACGGGCAGCTAGCACAGATACGCAGTATTTT
>TRBJ2-3|.|.|TRBV11-1
CASSFRTYGSTDTQYF
TGTGCCAGCAGCTTCAGGACCTACGGAAGCACAGATACGCAGTATTTT
>TRBJ1-1|.|.|TRBV10-3
CAISEGQQGMNTEAFF
TGTGCCATCAGTGAGGGACAGCAAGGCATGAACACTGAAGCTTTCTTT
>TRBJ1-4|.|.|TRBV7-2
CASSLEAGEKLFF
TGTGCCAGCAGCTTAGAAGCGGGAGAAAAACTGTTTTTT
>TRBJ1-5|TRBD1|.|TRBV4-2
CAASTDRVRRNQPQHF
TGTGCCGCCTCAACCGACAGGGTTCGGCGCAATCAGCCCCAGCATTTT
>TRBJ2-1|TRBD1|.|TRBV4-1
CASSQGGGLNEQFF
TGCGCCAGCAGCCAAGGAGGGGGCCTAAATGAGCAGTTCTTC
>TRBJ2-1|.|.|TRBV7-3
CASSRLGVNEQFF
TGTGCCAGCAGCCGCTTAGGAGTCAATGAGCAGTTCTTC
>TRBJ1-5|.|few|TRBV10-3
CAISESRDGHQPQHF
TGTGCCATCAGTGAGTCCCGGGACGGACATCAGCCCCAGCATTTT
>TRBJ1-5|.|many|TRBV4-2
CASSRAGDQPQHF
TGTGCCAGCAGCCGAGCAGGGGATCAGCCCCAGCATTTT
>TRBJ2-1|TRBD1|few|TRBV6-4
CASGDATGKGYNEQFF
TGTGCCAGCGGTGACGCGACAGGGAAAGGGTACAATGAGCAGTTCTTC
>TRBJ2-3|TRBD2|.|TRBV7-2
CASSSAGGGTDTQYF
TGTGCCAGCAGTTCAGCGGGGGGGGGCACAGATACGCAGTATTTT
>TRBJ1-1|.|many|TRBV9
CASSVDLPGATEAFF
TGTGCCAGCAGCGTAGATCTCCCAGGGGCCACTGAAGCTTTCTTT
>TRBJ2-5|.|many|TRBV18
CASSYSQETQYF
TGTGCCAGCTCCTATTCCCAAGAGACCCAGTACTTC
>TRBJ1-1|TRBD1|few|TRBV24-1
CATSDGTGTNTEAFF
TGTGCCACCAGTGATGGGACAGGGACGAACACTGAAGCTTTCTTT